A selection of T cell receptor beta chains follows, all from one sample in a study of shared clonotypes between healthy human individuals. Assay used: immunoSEQ multiplex PCR; TCRdb lists only in-frame clones, some missing. The data show about 600,000 clones, 95% to 96% seen once. The sample was naive CD8+ T cells sorted from blood. The origin of the receptors is a woman in her 30s in good health. CDR3s include the opening cysteine and the closing phenylalanine or tryptophan. The order of the fields is D gene, clone size, V gene, J gene, CDR3 DNA, CDR3 protein. D genes are given only for firm matches. Clone size is stated in some rows and not others, as once, few, many or a class when expanded.

>TRBD2|NA|TRBV20-1|TRBJ2-5
TGCAGTGACGGGACTAGCGGGACGGAGTACTTC
CSDGTSGTEYF
>TRBD1|NA|TRBV9|TRBJ2-3
TGTGCCAGCAGCGGACAGGGCGCCGACACCCTTTCCGGCACAGATACGCAGTATTTT
CASSGQGADTLSGTDTQYF
>NA|once|TRBV19|TRBJ2-7
TGTGCCAGTAGCCCGGGCGGGGAGAGGCCCTACGAGCAGTACTTC
CASSPGGERPYEQYF
>TRBD2|NA|TRBV5-1|TRBJ2-7
TGCGCCAGCAGCTTGGTCGATAGCGGGAGCGGAGAGCAGTACTTC
CASSLVDSGSGEQYF
>NA|NA|TRBV5-1|TRBJ1-4
TGCGCCAGCAGCAGTAACAAGGGAGAAAAACTGTTTTTT
CASSSNKGEKLFF
>NA|NA|TRBV11-2|TRBJ2-5
TGTGCCAGCAGCTTAGCGGGTCGAGGGTGGGGAGAGACCCAGTACTTC
CASSLAGRGWGETQYF
>NA|NA|TRBV7-9|TRBJ2-7
TGTGCCAGCAGCTTAGCGCAGGGATCGTCCCACGAGCAGTACTTC
CASSLAQGSSHEQYF
>NA|NA|TRBV6-1|TRBJ1-1
TGTGCCAGCAGTGAAGCTTGGGAGTCGGGCACTGAAGCTTTCTTT
CASSEAWESGTEAFF
>NA|NA|TRBV5-1|TRBJ2-1
TGCGCCAGCAGCTTGGACAGCTCCAATGAGCAGTTCTTC
CASSLDSSNEQFF
>NA|NA|TRBV14|TRBJ2-3
TGTGCCAGCAGCCAAAACGCTGTAACACAGGGAACCACAGATACGCAGTATTTT
CASSQNAVTQGTTDTQYF
>NA|NA|TRBV27|TRBJ2-5
TGTGCCAGCAGTCCTTTGTACGAGTTGGAGGAGACCCAGTACTTC
CASSPLYELEETQYF
>TRBD1|NA|TRBV7-2|TRBJ1-4
TGTGCCAGCAGCTGGGGGACAGAAGTGTTAAATGAAAAACTGTTTTTT
CASSWGTEVLNEKLFF
>TRBD1|NA|TRBV10-1|TRBJ1-2
TGCGCCAGCAGTGAGTATTCAGGGGGTTCGGGCTACACCTTC
CASSEYSGGSGYTF
>NA|NA|TRBV28|TRBJ1-4
TGTGCCAGCAGCGAACAGGGAGGTAATGAAAAACTGTTTTTT
CASSEQGGNEKLFF
>NA|NA|TRBV5-6|TRBJ2-1
TGTGCCAGCAGCTTGGCCGGTCTGGGGAATGAGCAGTTCTTC
CASSLAGLGNEQFF
>NA|NA|TRBV28|TRBJ1-4
TGTGCCAGCAGTCCCTCAGACAGTCATAATGAAAAACTGTTTTTT
CASSPSDSHNEKLFF
>NA|NA|TRBV7-2|TRBJ2-7
TGTGCCAGCAGCCCCCTGGGCGGGACCTACGAGCAGTACTTC
CASSPLGGTYEQYF
>NA|NA|TRBV7-8|TRBJ2-2
TGTGCCAGCGACGACAGACAGCCGAACACCGGGGAGCTGTTTTTT
CASDDRQPNTGELFF
>TRBD2|NA|TRBV27|TRBJ2-3
TGTGCCAGCAATCCCTCCCTACGACTAGCAGTTGGAGATACGCAGTATTTT
CASNPSLRLAVGDTQYF
>NA|NA|TRBV11-3|TRBJ1-1
TGTGCCAGCAGTGCGGGCGGGTCGGCTGAAGCTTTCTTT
CASSAGGSAEAFF
>NA|NA|TRBV27|TRBJ2-5
TGTGCCAGCGCTGCGCTGGGGTGGGGGGAAGAGACCCAGTACTTC
CASAALGWGEETQYF
>NA|NA|TRBV19|TRBJ2-1
TGTGCCAGTAGTATAGTCCCCGGGATCTACAATGAGCAGTTCTTC
CASSIVPGIYNEQFF
>NA|once|TRBV6-1|TRBJ1-1
TGTGCCAGCACCGAAGGGGGACTGAACACTGAAGCTTTCTTT
CASTEGGLNTEAFF
>NA|NA|TRBV7-3|TRBJ2-7
TGTGCCAGCAGCCGGAAGGATAAGGGCGAGCAGTACTTC
CASSRKDKGEQYF
>TRBD2|NA|TRBV19|TRBJ2-7
TGTGCCAGTAGTATAGCTTCGGGGGGCTCCTACGAGCAGTACTTC
CASSIASGGSYEQYF
>NA|NA|TRBV9|TRBJ2-1
TGTGCCAGCAGCGCCGGGAATGAGCAGTTCTTC
CASSAGNEQFF
>NA|NA|TRBV7-8|TRBJ2-7
TGTGCCAGCAGCTACCGCGGACAGCCACCCTACGAGCAGTACTTC
CASSYRGQPPYEQYF
>NA|NA|TRBV19|TRBJ2-3
TGTGCCAGTAGTATTATAGAATCAGATACGCAGTATTTT
CASSIIESDTQYF
>NA|NA|TRBV5-8|TRBJ2-1
TGTGCCAGCAGCTTGGTACTGTCCGGGAGCCCCAATGAGCAGTTCTTC
CASSLVLSGSPNEQFF
>NA|NA|TRBV7-9|TRBJ1-4
TGTGCCAGCGGTCCACAGGTTATTAATGAAAAACTGTTTTTT
CASGPQVINEKLFF
>TRBD1|NA|TRBV5-1|TRBJ2-7
TGCGCCAGCAGCACTTCAGGGGGCTACTACGAGCAGTACTTC
CASSTSGGYYEQYF
>TRBD2|NA|TRBV6-1|TRBJ2-1
TGTGCCAGCAGAACTAGCGATTACAATGAGCAGTTCTTC
CASRTSDYNEQFF
>NA|NA|TRBV6-6|TRBJ1-1
TGTGCCAGCAGCCCGTGGGGCAGGGAGGACACTGAAGCTTTCTTT
CASSPWGREDTEAFF
>NA|NA|TRBV19|TRBJ2-1
TGTGCCAGTAGTACCCCTCTGGGTAATGAGCAGTTCTTC
CASSTPLGNEQFF
>NA|once|TRBV6-5|TRBJ1-6
TGTGCCAGCAGTGTGGGACTTTATAATTCACCCCTCCACTTT
CASSVGLYNSPLHF
>TRBD2|NA|TRBV5-8|TRBJ2-1
TGTGCCAGCAGCGGGGGAGGGCCTGTCTATGAGCAGTTCTTC
CASSGGGPVYEQFF
>NA|NA|TRBV28|TRBJ1-5
TGTGCCAGCAGTTTACGGGGTTGGCAGCCCCAGCATTTT
CASSLRGWQPQHF
>NA|NA|TRBV6-5|TRBJ1-1
TGTGCCAGCAGTTACTCGATCCTCTACACTGAAGCTTTCTTT
CASSYSILYTEAFF
>NA|NA|TRBV10-3|TRBJ1-1
TGTGCCATCAGTGACGGACATTTCGAATCCTCCGCTTTCTTT
CAISDGHFESSAFF
>TRBD2|NA|TRBV19|TRBJ2-1
TGTGCCAGTAGTATAGCAGGACTAGCGGCCAATGAGCAGTTCTTC
CASSIAGLAANEQFF